This TCR beta chain was recorded in a study of monozygotic twins with inflammatory bowel disease (dated by TCRdb to the late 2010s). About the investigation overall: In total, around 30 monozygotic twin pairs made up the full study: 19 Danish pairs, all IBD-discordant, plus nine German pairs, of which four were IBD-concordant and five were IBD-discordant. Disease-associated traits were sought mainly through comparisons between IBD patients and their genetically identical healthy co-twins within discordant pairs. Each individual had, on average, about 151 000 unique TCRalpha sequences and 181 000 unique TCRbeta sequences available for analysis.

Turning to this clonotype: Its cognate antigen has yet to be identified.

Receptors were amplified or captured by 5' RACE. For each TCR library, roughly 3,600 ng of total RNA was used. cDNA was synthesized with SMARTScribe reverse transcriptase in eight separate reactions per sample. During cDNA synthesis, template switching was used to introduce unique molecular identifiers that contained a 6-nucleotide sample barcode. TCRalpha and TCRbeta cDNA was amplified by two nested PCRs of approximately 16 and 10 cycles, with bead purification after each PCR. Before amplification, the cDNA was treated with uracil DNA-glycosylase and purified using the QIAquick PCR purification kit. In the second PCR, Illumina TruSeq-compatible adapters and sample-specific barcodes were added. TapeStation and Qubit were used to check library quality and concentration, and 5 ng of each library went into the pool. Sequencing of the pooled libraries was done on an Illumina HiSeq2500 single-index Rapid Run using custom sequencing primers and 2 x 100 bp reads. The authors processed their data as follows. PCR and sequencing errors were corrected by UMI-based consensus assembly using MiGEC version 1.2.6. MiXCR version 2.1.1 was used to carry out V(D)J alignment, clonotype assembly and CDR3 extraction. To normalise gene usage, clonotype sharing and MAIT/NKT TCR abundance, the top 1000, 10 000 and 20 000 clonotypes in each sample were analysed. Diversity was computed as the inverse Simpson index with the vegan R package after downsampling to 27 000 UMIs. Paired Mann-Whitney U tests were applied to discordant twin pairs, with Benjamini-Hochberg correction for multiple testing. The reads went through TCRdb reprocessing, and each CDR3 protein sequence gets one entry with no DNA. TCRdb assigned the V and J calls; the authors' analysis was not used. This sample's table has entries for more than 300,000 distinct CDR3 sequences. The biggest ten clones account for just over 2.5% of the sample.

From each donor, an approximately 2.5 ml peripheral blood sample was drawn into PAXgene tubes and stored at -80 degrees C. Total RNA was isolated from whole blood with the PAXgene blood miRNA kit on an automated QIAcube, without T cell sorting. Peripheral blood from monozygotic twin pairs who were concordant or discordant for inflammatory bowel disease underwent deep TCRalpha and TCRbeta repertoire profiling using unique molecular barcoding. For every twin pair, smoking habits were documented, and each individual was categorised as a current, former or never smoker. Broader findings and caveats from the paper: Concordant and discordant twins showed no difference in repertoire similarity, possibly because of limited statistical power. The analysis was unable to tell different T cell subtypes apart. Compared with healthy twins, IBD patients had fewer clonotypes in common with other individuals, a difference most pronounced in patients showing signs of disease activity. The results gave no support for a single strong signal or clonotype linked to IBD. Measured by the inverse Simpson index, TCRbeta repertoire diversity was lower in IBD patients than in their healthy co-twins. Differing immunosuppressive treatments among patients may have added background noise and inter-individual variability to the repertoires.

Measured from the cysteine to the phenylalanine, the CDR3 is 15 residues long. No DNA is listed. The germline V gene yields MNHNS for CDR1 and SASEGT for CDR2. What was sequenced was blood. The clonotype originates from a human donor with ulcerative colitis or Crohn's disease, or a healthy co-twin of an affected twin (not recorded which). This receptor chain uses TRBV6-1 and TRBJ1-1; the D call from TCRdb, TRBD1, cannot be confirmed without DNA. The CDR3 is CASSEWGIRNTEAFF.